The entry below describes one T cell receptor beta chain. Its binding antigen is unknown. Per-nucleotide qualities are absent, and no much larger clonotype sits a single base away. The sequencer listed for this sample is Illumina NovaSeq 6000. cDNA libraries for TCRalpha and TCRbeta were prepared by 5'RACE using constant-segment primers, with sample barcodes and unique molecular identifiers added. RNA was extracted from every sample with Trizol reagent. Libraries were amplified in two PCR steps, with a second sample barcode and Illumina TruSeq adapters added in the second step. Libraries were sequenced on an Illumina NovaSeq with 2 x 150 bp paired-end reads. From the authors' description of their analysis: Demultiplexing of reads and collapsing into UMI-guided consensus sequences were performed with migec v1.2.7. With mixcr v2.1.11, UMI consensuses were aligned to TRA and TRB V and J templates and assembled into clonotypes. A clonotype was counted as expanded or contracted only when both edgeR and NoisET called the clonotype significant, with the noise models trained on biological replicates. For edgeR calls, a false discovery rate-adjusted p below 0.01 and a log2 fold-change threshold of 1 were applied. As an exploratory analysis of dynamics, max-normalized trajectories of the 1000 most abundant clonotypes were examined with PCA combined with hierarchical clustering. Separately sequenced CD4+ and CD8+ repertoires were used to assign the CD4 or CD8 phenotype of responding clones. Using fastp at Q25 and MiXCR, TCRdb reprocessed the public reads and kept productive beta chains. Every entry covers one CDR3 protein and lists the most common genes and DNA from its rows. In this record, the V and J calls reflect TCRdb's handling and not the investigators' own analysis. This sample lists a few hundred thousand distinct CDR3 sequences; just under 20% were detected once. The biggest ten clones account for around 21% of the sample.

Via the germline V gene, CDR1 is SQVTM and CDR2 ANQGSEA. From cysteine to phenylalanine, the CDR3 is 14 amino acids long. Left in the record is the CDR3 DNA by itself, 42 bases read in frame from the first base. V lost 6 bases and J lost 3 bases; the stretch between them is 17 bases long. The data belong to a study of T-cell memory formation after mild COVID-19 (dated by TCRdb to 2020 to 2022). At the level of the whole study: TCR sequence clusters from the two donors were largely donor specific. The cohort was made up of two young adult volunteers, one female and one male, who were previously healthy. In a couple of donors, T-cell clones that expanded and contracted after mild COVID-19 were followed by sequencing TCRalpha and TCRbeta repertoires longitudinally. Study-wide findings and limitations: The study covered only two mild cases, and larger cohorts including severe cases with pre-infection samples were considered necessary. Contracting CD4+ clones were found mainly in CM and EM memory subsets, while CD8+ clones were enriched in EMRA. Some responding clones were detected in pre-infection memory, suggesting pre-existing cross-reactive memory T cells joined the SARS-CoV-2 response. From day 15 to 85, contracting clones showed balanced CD4/CD8 phenotypes, whereas a second wave of clones that expanded from day 15 to 37 leaned towards CD4+. SARS-CoV-2 specificity of the second-wave clones peaking on day 37 was not confirmed.

Ficoll-Paque density gradient centrifugation was used to isolate PBMCs. The sample was PBMCs or a T cell subset sorted from them (not recorded which). The V and J genes are TRBV29-1 and TRBJ1-2; possibly the D gene is TRBD1, per 5 matching bases. This TCR was recovered from a man aged 18 to 35 who had mild COVID-19 (a few samples of this study predate the infection). The sample titles of this study are shuffled in the database, so cell type and time point are left out; the donor was told from shared clones. The DNA is TGCAGCGTCCGACTAGGGTCGGGGGACTATGGCTACACCTTC. Translated, it reads CSVRLGSGDYGYTF. The CDR3 plus the reference TRBV29-1 and TRBJ1-2 genes for the other parts give the full variable domain: SAVISQKPSRDICQRGTSLTIQCQVDSQVTMMFWYRQQPGQSLTLIATANQGSEATYESGFVIDKFPISRPNLTFSTLTVSNMSPEDSSIYLCSVRLGSGDYGYTFGSGTRLTVV.